The entry below describes one T cell receptor beta chain. Sequencing used immunoSEQ multiplex PCR; TCRdb keeps in-frame clones, though not all of them. This table holds 7,500 to 10,000 clones, 60% to 75% found once. This record comes from a study of ipilimumab plus nivolumab after autologous stem cell transplantation. Study background: The myeloma group: high-risk transplant-naive, or relapse within 3 years after first autologous transplant.

Patients received nivolumab 3 mg/kg at weeks 1, 4, 7, 10, then fortnightly to week 26. The CDR3 consists of 12 residues. Deletions cut 8 bases from V and 6 bases from J, with 15 bases between. The chain joins TRBV5-3 to TRBJ2-7; D unclear. TRBV5-3 is an ORF, with its function uncertain. Here the sequenced sample was PBMCs, taken in a trial of ipilimumab plus nivolumab as post-transplant consolidation. The sequence was obtained from a female donor with multiple myeloma. Here the CDR3 reads CASSPPLGEQYF. The CDR3 DNA follows: TGTGCCAGCAGCCCCCCCTTAGGCGAGCAGTACTTC.